This T cell receptor (beta chain) was documented in a study of blood T cell repertoires in COVID-19. In the source study's methods: Amplification from reference gene primers served as the basis for estimated nucleated cell counts. The method was immunoSEQ multiplex PCR; TCRdb's version includes in-frame clones alone and lacks a portion of them. The DNA was the basis for D and trimming; V, J and clone size are from that table. This sample has some 200,000 clones; around 80% occur once, and the top ten carry approximately 5.1%. The source is an older woman who had recovered from COVID-19. The sample taken for sequencing was peripheral blood.

CDR3 nucleotide sequence: TGTGCCAGCTCACTTACAACGGGACATTTCTACGAGCAGTACTTC. Its protein is CASSLTTGHFYEQYF. V and J are TRBV18 and TRBJ2-7, with D possibly matching TRBD1 (6 bases). The CDR3 is 15 amino acids. Germline CDR1 KGHSH, CDR2 LQKENI. V was pared by 4 bases and J by 3 bases, with 16 bases between.